This TCR beta chain was captured by sequencing in a study of T cells expressing NK-cell markers. TCRdb reanalyzed the 5' RACE reads, giving one entry per CDR3 protein sequence and no DNA. This table lists 300,000 to 500,000 distinct CDR3 sequences. The length of the CDR3 is 16 residues. Germline assignment: CDR1 DFQATT and CDR2 SNEGSKA (reference sequence). The rearrangement links TRBV20-1 to TRBJ2-1; TCRdb picks TRBD2, but there is no DNA to check that call. The sample taken for sequencing was blood T cells: a sorted CD56 or NKG2C T cell subset, CD4+ or CD8+ T cells, or bulk PBMC T cells (not recorded which). This TCR was sampled from a woman aged 50 to 60 in good health. CDR3 region: CSARGGGTRSTNEQFF.